The present T cell receptor (beta chain) was sequenced within a study of a mutant IDH1 vaccine in newly diagnosed glioma. In the study overall: Patients received vaccination from 4-6 weeks after radiotherapy alone, or with temozolomide cycles. Earlier care involved radiotherapy, temozolomide, or both, and the majority received both.

The CDR3 sequence is 16 residues long. Trimming removed 2 bases from V and 3 bases from J, with 14 bases in between. Germline V lookup: CDR1 WSHSY, CDR2 SAAADI. Time point reported: week 5, during vaccination. What each vaccine dose contained was 300 ug of mutant IDH1 20-mer peptide, accompanied by topical imiquimod. In the case of this clone: Its antigen is not known.

Generated by immunoSEQ multiplex PCR, the TCRdb table keeps only in-frame clones and is missing some. Among fewer than 70,000 clones listed, approximately 90% were seen once. This sample comprised PBMCs, obtained from a glioma patient whose treatment included an IDH1 peptide vaccine. The receptor comes from a woman in her forties with glioma. The V call is TRBV10-2, the J call TRBJ1-5; no clear D gene. CDR3 amino acids: CASSEQDLGANQPQHF. The CDR3 coding sequence is TGCGCCAGCAGTGAGCAGGACCTGGGTGCCAATCAGCCCCAGCATTTT.